This T cell receptor beta chain was identified during a study of identical twins. Each CDR3 protein is one row after TCRdb ran MiXCR on the 5' RACE reads. The sample lists about 790,000 distinct CDR3 sequences; 15% to 20% were seen once. This CDR3 comprises 11 residues. V shed 10 bases and J shed 6 bases, with 12 bases lying between them. Germline V gene lookup returns CDR1 MNHEY and CDR2 SVGEGT. In this sample, this clonotype turned up a few times. Healthy Caucasian individuals made up all the donors. These data were also reused for a study on T cells expressing NK-cell markers. That source adds: Seven donors tested HCMV-seropositive and one tested seronegative among the eight sequenced. Questions lingered over whether expanded NKG2C+ T cell clones were HCMV-specific.

The specimen was PBMCs. The origin of this receptor is a woman aged 18-30 years in good health. The chain links TRBV6-2 or TRBV6-3 to TRBJ1-1; no firm D call. CDR3 residues: CATGRWSEAFF. DNA for the CDR3: TGTGCCACAGGAAGGTGGTCTGAAGCTTTCTTT.